This TCR beta chain was retrieved from a study of CD8 T cells in Susac syndrome. TEMRA cells were FACS-enriched, with CD8+ and CD4+ T cells isolated negatively. Random hexamers primed reverse transcription of about 0.5 to 1 ug RNA. With immunoSEQ multiplex PCR, TCR beta CDR3 was amplified across 54 Vbeta and 13 Jbeta. TCRdb re-derived calls from the immunoSEQ multiplex PCR reads in MiXCR, one entry per CDR3 protein. The sample lists some 48,000 distinct CDR3 sequences; about 92% were seen once. CDR3 length: 21 residues. CDR1 is MGHRA and CDR2 is YSYEKL in the germline V gene. V lost 0 bases and J lost 5; bases outside the gene matches: 18.

The sequence was collected from a human donor in good health. The gene calls are TRBV4-1 and TRBJ2-3; 12 nucleotides agree with TRBD2. The sequenced sample was CD8+ T cells from PBMCs. The CDR3 spells CASSQEEGRRGLAGNRDTQYF. The CDR3 nucleotides read TGCGCCAGCAGCCAAGAAGAGGGAAGAAGGGGACTAGCGGGCAATAGAGATACGCAGTATTTT.